This T cell receptor beta chain was sequenced during a study of T cells after posttransplantation cyclophosphamide. Points from the study as a whole: Blood and skin or GI T cell repertoires showed limited TRB overlap.

Profiled with immunoSEQ multiplex PCR; TCRdb holds only in-frame clones, not every one. The repertoire consists of 12,000 or so clones, none detected only once. Germline trimming cut 6 bases from V and 1 base from J; bases unmatched to any gene: 2. This CDR3 contains 15 residues. Germline assignment: CDR1 SGDLS and CDR2 YYNGEE. This clone appeared many times. Its matching antigen is unknown. Busulfan-fludarabine conditioning, marrow transplant, and cyclophosphamide on days +3 and +4 were administered. The chain employs TRBV9 and TRBJ2-3; 13 bases are shared with TRBD2. The sequences come from PBMCs, collected after allogeneic stem cell transplant with posttransplant cyclophosphamide. The clonotype was recovered from a female patient aged 40 to 50 who received an allogeneic stem cell transplant from a related donor, was CMV-positive, and had acute GVHD only. The graft donor may have given rise to some T cells. The CDR3 DNA follows: TGTGCCAGCACTACTAGCGGGAGGGGCACAGATACGCAGTATTTT. Translation gives CASTTSGRGTDTQYF.